The 13 T cell receptor beta chains reported below all come from one sample, sequenced in a study of early T cells in non-severe SARS-CoV-2 infection. One entry per CDR3 protein, called by TCRdb with MiXCR from the 5' RACE reads. The top ten hold under 6.5% of the sample, which has 29,000 or so distinct CDR3 sequences, 4.5% to 5% seen once. Specimen: whole blood. All receptors come from an adult who was a healthcare worker with PCR-confirmed SARS-CoV-2 infection or an uninfected control (not recorded which).

V gene TRBV7-9 combines with J gene TRBJ1-3; the D gene is possibly TRBD1 (6 bases). CDR1 is SEHNR and CDR2 is FQNEAQ in the germline V gene (reference sequence). Trimming stripped 5 bases from V and 3 bases from J, with 14 bases between. The CDR3 is made up of 15 amino acids. The CDR3 region has the DNA TGTGCCAGCAGCGATACAGGGAAGCGTGGAAACACCATATATTTT. Protein: CASSDTGKRGNTIYF.

This clonotype has at least ten counts. The J gene is TRBJ1-6, the V gene TRBV7-3; D not certain. Trimming pared 5 bases from V and 7 bases from J, leaving 12 bases between. Germline V lookup: CDR1 SGHTA, CDR2 FQGTGA. The CDR3 sequence is 14 residues long. CDR3 region: CASSRGLANSPLHF. The CDR3 nucleotides are TGTGCCAGCAGCCGTGGACTCGCAAATTCACCCCTCCACTTT. Drawing the rest from reference TRBV7-3 and TRBJ1-6, the complete variable domain is GAGVSQTPSNKVTEKGKYVELRCDPISGHTALYWYRQSLGQGPEFLIYFQGTGAADDSGLPNDRFFAVRPEGSVSTLKIQRTERGDSAVYLCASSRGLANSPLHFGNGTRLTVT.

The chain is built from TRBV12-3 or TRBV12-4 and TRBJ1-5; D perhaps matches TRBD1 (5 bases). The CDR3 has 14 residues. V lost 6 bases, J lost 3 bases, and 12 bases lay in between. CDR3 DNA sequence: TGTGCCAGCAGAGGGGACGGAGACAATCAGCCCCAGCATTTT. Encoded protein: CASRGDGDNQPQHF.

This clonotype was counted between two and nine times. The J gene is TRBJ2-1, the V gene TRBV29-1, with 9 bases aligning to TRBD2. This CDR3 contains 17 residues. Germline CDR1 SQVTM, CDR2 ANQGSEA. Losses at the gene ends were 2 bases for V and 7 bases for J; bases not matched to a gene: 15. The CDR3 spells CSVEPSYGSGSDNEQFF. The CDR3 region has the DNA TGCAGCGTTGAACCCTCCTACGGTAGCGGGAGTGATAATGAGCAGTTCTTC.

This clonotype was recorded many times. This chain uses TRBV11-2 with TRBJ2-2; the D gene is possibly TRBD1 (5 bases). V lost 5 bases and J 3 bases, leaving 10 bases between the germline ends. Germline V gene lookup returns CDR1 SGHAT and CDR2 FQNNGV. The CDR3 has 14 amino acids. DNA of the CDR3: TGTGCCAGCAGCCTTGACAGACACACCGGGGAGCTGTTTTTT. As protein: CASSLDRHTGELFF.

This clonotype was detected a few times. This sequence joins TRBV25-1 and TRBJ1-2; no firm D call. The CDR3 covers 14 residues. V was shortened by 4 bases and J by 4 bases, with 13 bases between the two germline ends. The germline gives CDR1 MGHDK, CDR2 SYGVNS. CDR3 sequence: CASSGLGSSYGYTF. CDR3 nucleotides: TGTGCCAGCAGTGGACTGGGGTCGAGCTATGGCTACACCTTC.

This chain joins TRBV7-9 and TRBJ1-3; D ambiguous. Per the germline V gene, CDR1 is SEHNR and CDR2 is FQNEAQ (reference sequence). The CDR3 is 16 residues long. Trimming pared 1 base from V and 0 bases from J, leaving 10 bases between. The CDR3, as DNA: TGTGCCAGCAGCTTAGGTCTCGGAAGCTCTGGAAACACCATATATTTT. It yields the protein CASSLGLGSSGNTIYF.

There are many counts of this clonotype. This rearrangement joins TRBV5-1 to TRBJ2-5; either TRBD1 or TRBD2 may supply D (5 bases each). This CDR3 spans 14 amino acids. CDR1 SGHRS and CDR2 YFSETQ come from the germline V gene. Trimming removed 4 bases at V and 2 bases at J, with 12 bases between. CDR3 DNA sequence: TGCGCCAGCAGCCCGAGGGACGGGCAAGAGACCCAGTACTTC. This sequence encodes CASSPRDGQETQYF.

Ten or more counts support this clonotype. The rearrangement links TRBV18 to TRBJ1-5, with D possibly matching TRBD1 (6 bases). Looked up from germline, CDR1 is KGHSH and CDR2 is LQKENI. The CDR3 totals 14 residues. Trimming removed 4 bases from V and 5 bases from J, with 12 bases in between. CDR3: CASSLRQDDQPQHF. Written as DNA, the CDR3 is TGTGCCAGCTCACTGAGACAGGATGATCAGCCCCAGCATTTT.

This clonotype has a count of ten or more. This rearrangement joins TRBV2 to TRBJ2-3; possible D gene TRBD2, 5 bases. This CDR3 has 12 amino acids. Germline V gene sequence: CDR1 SNHLY, CDR2 FYNNEI. With 11 bases removed from V and 3 bases from J, the gap between germline ends came to 12 bases. The CDR3 DNA follows: TGTGCCCCCTCGGGGATAACAGATACGCAGTATTTT. Translating gives CAPSGITDTQYF.

Only a few counts were recorded for this clonotype. J is TRBJ1-1 and V is TRBV12-3 or TRBV12-4, with TRBD1 as a possible D gene (5 bases). The V gene lost 3 bases and the J gene lost 0 bases, with 8 bases spanning the gap. The CDR3 totals 14 residues. CDR3 sequence: CASSFQGVNTEAFF. The DNA of the CDR3 is TGTGCCAGCAGTTTTCAGGGTGTGAACACTGAAGCTTTCTTT.

This clonotype was recorded many times. The chain uses TRBV11-2 and TRBJ2-3; the D gene is possibly TRBD2 (5 bases). CDR3 length: 15 residues. Germline assignment: CDR1 SGHAT and CDR2 FQNNGV. Trimming pared 5 bases from V and 6 bases from J, leaving 18 bases between. This CDR3 is CASSQPRGRRDTQYF. DNA of the CDR3: TGTGCCAGCAGCCAACCACGGGGAAGGCGGGATACGCAGTATTTT.

At least ten counts were recorded for this clonotype. This chain links TRBV10-3 with TRBJ1-5; D remains ambiguous. V was pared by 7 bases and J by 4 bases, with 8 bases between. Germline V gene sequence: CDR1 ENHRY, CDR2 SYGVKD. The CDR3 contains 12 residues. CDR3 sequence (DNA): TGTGCCATCACCTTAGGGAATCAGCCCCAGCATTTT. Residues: CAITLGNQPQHF.